This TCR beta chain was found in a study of cytomegalovirus exposure and HLA in healthy donors. Sequenced by immunoSEQ multiplex PCR; TCRdb stores in-frame clones only, minus some. Found here are roughly 150,000 clones, approximately 94% of them singletons; the top ten hold around 1.9%. V lost 2 bases and J 4 bases, leaving 8 bases between the germline ends. This CDR3 contains 13 residues. Germline V gene lookup returns CDR1 SGHTA and CDR2 FQGTGA. This chain joins TRBV7-3 and TRBJ1-2; no definite D call. This TCR was sampled from a young man in good health and CMV-seropositive. The sample consisted of PBMCs. This chain's CDR3 is CASSLSGFYGYTF. Written as DNA, the CDR3 is TGTGCCAGCAGCTTATCAGGTTTCTATGGCTACACCTTC.